This T cell receptor beta chain was obtained from a study of blood T cell repertoires in COVID-19. Study information: COVID-19 samples, acute and convalescent, were from the United States, Italy and Spain. T cells, B-cell-depleted T cells, or PBMCs supplied cDNA or gDNA.

Data came from immunoSEQ multiplex PCR; TCRdb stores just in-frame clones and leaves some out. The sample includes approximately 170,000 clones, 80% to 85% of them seen just once. This CDR3 is built from 17 residues. Germline-derived CDR1 and CDR2 are LNHDA and SQIVND (reference sequence). V gave up 5 bases and J gave up 2 bases, with 18 bases separating them. The chain links TRBV19 to TRBJ1-4; perhaps TRBD1 as D (5 bases). This TCR derives from a human donor with acute or convalescent COVID-19. The donor label of this sample is uncertain. The sample comprised peripheral blood. This chain's CDR3 is CASSPPGRGGTNEKLFF. The CDR3 DNA reads TGTGCCAGTAGTCCACCTGGGAGGGGCGGCACTAATGAAAAACTGTTTTTT.